The 21 T cell receptor beta chains below were found in one sample sequenced in a study of T cell changes during pregnancy in multiple sclerosis. The assay was immunoSEQ multiplex PCR, and TCRdb's table has in-frame clones only and misses some. This table holds just over 50,000 clones, roughly 94% found once. The sample consisted of CD4+ T cells from peripheral blood mononuclear cells, taken in the second trimester of pregnancy. The receptors stem from a female donor with multiple sclerosis, enrolled in a pregnancy study.

To note about this clone: Germline and junction disagree at one end, which may indicate a read error. The V and J genes are TRBV11-1 and TRBJ2-2, with a possible D match to TRBD2 (5 bases). The V gene's germline CDR1 is SGHAT and CDR2 FQDESV (reference sequence). This CDR3 spans 14 amino acids. The DNA for the CDR3 is TGTGCCAGCAGCTTAGGATACGGAACCGGGGAACTGTTTTTT. Its translation: CASSLGYGTGELFF.

The CDR3, as DNA: TGCAGCGTTGAAGTAGCCTCGGGAACTGAAGCTTTCTTT. It codes for CSVEVASGTEAFF. The chain links TRBV29-1 to TRBJ1-1; the D is unclear. Per the germline V gene, CDR1 is SQVTM and CDR2 is ANQGSEA. The CDR3 sequence is 13 residues long. The ends were cut back, 1 base at V and 5 bases at J, with 11 bases in the middle.

This chain joins TRBV6-4 and TRBJ1-1; D is possibly TRBD1 (5 bases). CDR1 and CDR2 from the germline V gene are MRHNA and SNTAGT. The CDR3 has 14 residues. The ends were cut back, 6 bases at V and 7 bases at J, with 18 bases in the middle. Here the CDR3 reads CASSRSQGGGEAFF. The CDR3 DNA reads TGTGCCAGCAGCCGCTCCCAGGGAGGCGGTGAAGCTTTCTTT.

The genes are TRBV19 and TRBJ2-4, with 11 positions matching TRBD2. The CDR3 sequence is 15 residues long. The V gene's germline CDR1 is LNHDA and CDR2 SQIVND (reference sequence). V gave up 6 bases and J gave up 4 bases; unmatched junction bases: 5. The CDR3 sequence: CASRFLAGGKNIQYF. Written as DNA, the CDR3 is TGTGCCAGTAGATTCTTAGCGGGGGGGAAAAACATTCAGTACTTC.

This chain uses TRBV29-1 with TRBJ2-3, with 9 bases aligning to TRBD2. The CDR3 sequence is 13 residues long. The V and J ends lost 3 bases and 6 bases, in that order; junction bases with no gene match: 4. CDR1 SQVTM and CDR2 ANQGSEA come from the germline V gene. In DNA, the CDR3 is TGCAGCGTTGACGCTAGCGGGGTGGATACGCAGTATTTT. Translated: CSVDASGVDTQYF.

The chain employs TRBV5-6 and TRBJ1-2, with D possibly TRBD1 on 5 matching bases. The germline V gene encodes CDR1 SGHDT and CDR2 YYEEEE. V shed 4 bases and J shed 5 bases, with 21 bases lying between them. The CDR3 consists of 16 residues. DNA of the CDR3: TGTGCCAGCAGCCCAGGGACTCCCGGGAGGCTATATGGCTACACCTTC. Protein product: CASSPGTPGRLYGYTF.

The chain joins TRBV5-6 to TRBJ2-1, with TRBD1 matching over 9 bases. The CDR3 covers 15 residues. CDR1 and CDR2 from the germline V gene are SGHDT and YYEEEE. Losses at the gene ends were 4 bases for V and 7 bases for J; bases not matched to a gene: 9. The CDR3 here is CASSPAGQGRNEQFF. CDR3 sequence (DNA): TGTGCCAGCAGCCCCGCGGGACAGGGTAGGAATGAGCAGTTCTTC. The full variable domain, with the rest looked up from reference TRBV5-6 and TRBJ2-1, is DAGVTQSPTHLIKTRGQQVTLRCSPKSGHDTVSWYQQALGQGPQFIFQYYEEEERQRGNFPDRFSGHQFPNYSSELNVNALLLGDSALYLCASSPAGQGRNEQFFGPGTRLTVL.

The chain joins TRBV6-5 to TRBJ1-2, with D perhaps TRBD1 (6 bases). Trimming shortened V by 5 bases and J by 9 bases, and 19 bases separated the two germline ends. The CDR3 consists of 14 residues. Germline-derived CDR1 and CDR2 are MNHEY and SVGAGI. The CDR3 region is CASSKTRDTGSYTF. CDR3 DNA: TGTGCCAGCAGTAAAACCCGCGATACAGGGAGCTACACCTTC.

The CDR3: CASSETGLRADTQYF. The CDR3 region has the DNA TGTGCCAGCAGCGAGACAGGGTTGCGGGCAGATACGCAGTATTTT. This rearrangement joins TRBV7-2 to TRBJ2-3, with TRBD1 matching 7 bases. The CDR3 covers 15 residues. The germline V gene has CDR1 SGHTA and CDR2 FQGNSA. The junction had 9 bases not matched to a gene; V was cut back by 5 bases and J by 4 bases.

This chain uses TRBV6-5 with TRBJ2-7; 11 positions agree with TRBD1. The germline gives CDR1 MNHEY, CDR2 SVGAGI. Trimming took 5 bases from V and 3 from J; bases not matched to a gene: 3. The CDR3 contains 14 residues. The CDR3 protein is CASSGTGGIYEQYF. CDR3 DNA sequence: TGTGCCAGCAGTGGGACAGGGGGAATCTACGAGCAGTACTTC.

The chain uses TRBV18 and TRBJ1-1, with D perhaps TRBD1 (6 bases). Trimming took off 1 base at V and 5 bases at J, with 23 bases between the two ends. The CDR3 extends over 18 amino acids. Germline lookup yields CDR1 KGHSH and CDR2 LQKENI. The chain's CDR3 is CASSPRGPETRRGTEAFF. The CDR3 DNA is TGTGCCAGCTCACCACGGGGGCCAGAAACACGGCGCGGTACTGAAGCTTTCTTT.

V usage is TRBV27 and J usage is TRBJ2-2; a possible D gene is TRBD2 (5 bases). Germline V CDR1 and CDR2: MNHEY, SMNVEV (reference sequence). CDR3 length: 21 amino acids. Trimming took 7 bases from V and 1 from J, leaving 31 bases between them. CDR3: CASTGWGKQERNRKNTGELFF. CDR3 nucleotides: TGTGCCAGCACGGGGTGGGGTAAGCAGGAGCGGAACAGAAAGAACACCGGGGAGCTGTTTTTT.

The chain uses TRBV5-5 and TRBJ1-2; D remains unclear. The V gene lost 4 bases and the J gene lost 7 bases, with 11 bases spanning the gap. Per the germline V gene, CDR1 is SGHKS and CDR2 is YYEKEE (reference sequence). CDR3 length: 12 amino acids. CDR3 loop: CASSKRAFGYTF. CDR3 in DNA: TGTGCCAGCAGCAAGAGGGCCTTTGGCTACACCTTC. Full variable domain (rest looked up from reference TRBV5-5 and TRBJ1-2): DAGVTQSPTHLIKTRGQQVTLRCSPISGHKSVSWYQQVLGQGPQFIFQYYEKEERGRGNFPDRFSARQFPNYSSELNVNALLLGDSALYLCASSKRAFGYTFGSGTRLTVV.

V gene TRBV5-4 combines with J gene TRBJ1-2, with unresolved D. Germline V gives CDR1 SGHNT, CDR2 YYREEE (reference sequence). Trimming left V 0 bases short and J 4 bases short, with 10 bases between. The CDR3 loop spans 14 amino acids. Written as DNA, the CDR3 is TGTGCCAGCAGCTTGGCAACAGAACCCTATGGCTACACCTTC. It specifies CASSLATEPYGYTF.

The chain links TRBV5-1 to TRBJ1-1; TRBD1 matches 9 bases. V shed 7 bases, J shed 6 bases, and the junction held 13 bases outside the gene matches. CDR1 SGHRS and CDR2 YFSETQ come from the germline V gene. The CDR3 contains 15 residues. The CDR3, as DNA: TGCGCCAGCCATCGGACAGGGGTCCGGGACGCTGAAGCTTTCTTT. This translates into CASHRTGVRDAEAFF.

CDR3 residues: CAWRRWATLKDRGNEQFF. The CDR3 DNA reads TGTGCCTGGAGGAGGTGGGCCACCTTGAAAGACAGGGGCAATGAGCAGTTCTTC. This chain joins TRBV30 and TRBJ2-1, with 8 bases identical to TRBD1. V shed 3 bases, J shed 6 bases, and the junction held 19 bases outside the gene matches. From germline, CDR1 is GTSNPN and CDR2 SVGIG (reference sequence). This CDR3 contains 18 residues.

The chain carries TRBV6-6 and TRBJ2-5; maybe TRBD1 (6 bases). Germline V gene lookup returns CDR1 MNHNY and CDR2 SVGAGI (reference sequence). The germline V and J ends were trimmed by 3 bases and 7 bases, with 15 bases remaining between them. The CDR3 totals 14 residues. CDR3 region: CASSYAGEGGTQYF. In nucleotides, the CDR3 is TGTGCCAGCAGTTATGCAGGGGAAGGGGGGACCCAGTACTTC.

The chain joins TRBV25-1 to TRBJ2-7; D perhaps matches TRBD1 (5 bases). From germline, CDR1 is MGHDK and CDR2 SYGVNS. This CDR3 contains 12 residues. Trimming pared 4 bases from V and 6 bases from J, leaving 10 bases between. CDR3 DNA: TGTGCCAGCAGTGCAGGGCATGGCGAGCAGTACTTC. It is translated as CASSAGHGEQYF.

The chain couples TRBV19 to TRBJ2-4, with D tentatively TRBD1 (6 bases). Germline lookup yields CDR1 LNHDA and CDR2 SQIVND (reference sequence). This CDR3 is 15 amino acids long. In nucleotides, the CDR3 is TGTGCGACAACTTCAACAGGGATAGCCAAAAACATTCAGTACTTC. Protein: CATTSTGIAKNIQYF.

The J gene is TRBJ2-5, the V gene TRBV29-1, with D tentatively TRBD2 (6 bases). This CDR3 is 13 amino acids long. Germline-derived CDR1 and CDR2 are SQVTM and ANQGSEA. Between the trimmed V and J ends, which lost 2 bases and 3 bases, there was a span of 10 bases. Written as DNA, the CDR3 is TGCAGCGTTGAAATAGCGGCAAAAGAGACCCAGTACTTC. It codes for CSVEIAAKETQYF.

The chain combines TRBV7-3 with TRBJ2-1, with 11 nucleotides matching TRBD1. Trimming cost V 5 bases and J 3 bases; bases outside gene matches: 15. The CDR3 covers 19 residues. CDR1 is SGHTA and CDR2 is FQGTGA in the germline V gene. CDR3 coding DNA: TGTGCCAGCAGCAAAGGCCAAAGGAGGACAGGGGGCGTCTACAATGAGCAGTTCTTC. It translates to CASSKGQRRTGGVYNEQFF. The full variable domain, rest sourced from reference TRBV7-3 and TRBJ2-1, is GAGVSQTPSNKVTEKGKYVELRCDPISGHTALYWYRQSLGQGPEFLIYFQGTGAADDSGLPNDRFFAVRPEGSVSTLKIQRTERGDSAVYLCASSKGQRRTGGVYNEQFFGPGTRLTVL.